Sequencing of this T cell receptor beta chain was carried out in a study of a mutant IDH1 vaccine in newly diagnosed glioma. The wider study: Following radiotherapy alone, or alongside temozolomide cycles, vaccination was started after an interval of 4-6 weeks. Males made up about 60% and females roughly 40% of treated patients, whose mean age was 40.4 years. Former treatment meant radiotherapy, temozolomide, or both; the majority had gotten both.

Measured with immunoSEQ multiplex PCR; TCRdb has only the in-frame clones, and not every one. The data contain roughly 30,000 clones, roughly nine tenths of them singletons. Noted time point: week 5, during vaccination. Doses of 300 ug of mutant IDH1 20-mer peptide were given with topical imiquimod. A remark on this clone: Its cognate antigen is unknown.

CDR1 is MRHNA, CDR2 SNTAGT, per germline. CDR3 length equals 14 residues. Trimming took off 2 bases at V and 0 bases at J, with 2 bases between the two ends. The specimen comprised peripheral blood mononuclear cells (PBMCs), sampled from a glioma patient whose treatment included an IDH1 peptide vaccine. The clonotype was recovered from a woman in her forties with glioma. Some clones in this sample may be carry-over from other donors' samples. This rearrangement joins TRBV6-4 to TRBJ2-6; D not resolved. The CDR3 sequence: CASSDNSGANVLTF. CDR3 nucleotides: TGTGCCAGCAGTGACAACTCTGGGGCCAACGTCCTGACTTTC.